The next 31 T cell receptor beta chains were all read from a single sample in a study of cytomegalovirus exposure and HLA in healthy donors. Generated by immunoSEQ multiplex PCR, the TCRdb table keeps only in-frame clones and is missing some. The sample carries under 200,000 clones, around nine tenths recorded once. The sample consisted of PBMCs. Every receptor here comes from a man aged 18-30 years in good health and CMV-seropositive.

The V call is TRBV27, the J call TRBJ2-3; 7 positions match TRBD1. Germline values: CDR1 MNHEY, CDR2 SMNVEV (reference sequence). V lost 6 bases to trimming and J lost 2 bases; unmatched junction nucleotides: 2. CDR3 length: 13 amino acids. The CDR3 sequence: CASRGTVTDTQYF. CDR3 nucleotides: TGTGCCAGCAGGGGGACAGTCACAGATACGCAGTATTTT.

This chain uses TRBV5-4 with TRBJ2-3; perhaps TRBD2 as D (5 bases). Germline V gene data show CDR1 as SGHNT and CDR2 as YYREEE (reference sequence). The CDR3 is 14 amino acids. Between the trimmed V and J ends, which lost 2 bases and 2 bases, there was a span of 9 bases. The CDR3 loop is CASSFGLATDTQYF. The CDR3 nucleotides read TGTGCCAGCAGCTTCGGTCTAGCCACAGATACGCAGTATTTT.

The gene calls are TRBV10-2 and TRBJ2-7, with D possibly matching TRBD1 (5 bases). Germline lookup yields CDR1 WSHSY and CDR2 SAAADI. The CDR3 runs to 14 residues. V lost 0 bases and J 3 bases, leaving 9 bases between the germline ends. This chain's CDR3 is CASSESDSNYEQYF. Here the CDR3 DNA reads TGCGCCAGCAGTGAGTCTGACAGCAACTACGAGCAGTACTTC.

This chain uses TRBV10-3 with TRBJ1-1; D is uncertain. This CDR3 spans 14 amino acids. CDR1 ENHRY and CDR2 SYGVKD come from the germline V gene. With 0 bases removed from V and 11 bases from J, the gap between germline ends came to 16 bases. Written as DNA, the CDR3 is TGTGCCATCAGTGAGTCGGGCCGGGAAACGAATGCTTTCTTT. This encodes CAISESGRETNAFF.

This clone came up a few times. The chain links TRBV10-3 to TRBJ1-5; a possible D gene is TRBD1 (5 bases). The CDR3 loop spans 16 amino acids. The germline V and J ends were trimmed by 0 bases and 0 bases, with 9 bases remaining between them. Germline loops: CDR1 ENHRY, CDR2 SYGVKD. The CDR3 DNA sequence: TGTGCCATCAGTGAGTCCTGGGGGGGTAGCAATCAGCCCCAGCATTTT. Its protein product is CAISESWGGSNQPQHF.

This chain links TRBV18 with TRBJ2-2; D unresolved. Trimming removed 4 bases at V and 1 base at J, with 7 bases between. Germline V gives CDR1 KGHSH, CDR2 LQKENI. CDR3 size: 14 residues. The CDR3 DNA reads as TGTGCCAGCTCACTAACGGGGAACACCGGGGAGCTGTTTTTT. Protein product: CASSLTGNTGELFF.

This chain uses TRBV6-6 with TRBJ2-5; D gene ambiguous. From germline, CDR1 is MNHNY and CDR2 SVGAGI (reference sequence). The germline V and J ends were trimmed by 6 bases and 4 bases, with 9 bases remaining between them. This CDR3 region has 12 residues. CDR3 sequence (DNA): TGTGCCAGCAGACGAGGAACAGAGACCCAGTACTTC. Translating it yields CASRRGTETQYF.

V is TRBV14 and J is TRBJ2-3, with TRBD2 identical over 13 bases. CDR3 length: 19 residues. The V gene's germline CDR1 is SGHDN and CDR2 FVKESK. The V segment lost 0 bases and the J segment 2 bases; nucleotides outside the gene matches: 8. CDR3 sequence reads: CASSQEGLAGPGFTDTQYF. For the CDR3, the DNA is TGTGCCAGCAGCCAAGAGGGACTAGCGGGGCCAGGGTTCACAGATACGCAGTATTTT.

The chain recombines TRBV18 with TRBJ2-2, with TRBD1 identical over 12 bases. V shed 3 bases and J 4 bases; nucleotides not matched to a gene: 9. The V gene's germline CDR1 is KGHSH and CDR2 LQKENI. The CDR3 is 18 amino acids. CDR3 sequence reads: CASSPVPPGQGATGELFF. The CDR3 DNA sequence: TGTGCCAGCTCACCGGTTCCGCCGGGACAGGGGGCCACCGGGGAGCTGTTTTTT.

The V call is TRBV5-1, the J call TRBJ2-3, with 9 bases matching TRBD1. The ends lost 5 bases at V and 7 bases at J; junction bases unmatched: 20. The CDR3 consists of 18 residues. Germline CDR1 SGHRS, CDR2 YFSETQ. DNA of the CDR3: TGCGCCAGCAGTCCTACCCCCATGGACAGGGGAATTATTTATACGCAGTATTTT. Translated, it gives CASSPTPMDRGIIYTQYF.

This chain links TRBV27 with TRBJ1-2; 8 bases fit TRBD1. CDR3 length: 13 residues. V shed 3 bases, J shed 5 bases, and the junction held 2 bases outside the gene matches. Germline V gene data show CDR1 as MNHEY and CDR2 as SMNVEV (reference sequence). CDR3 protein: CASSFGTGYGYTF. Written as DNA, the CDR3 is TGTGCCAGCAGTTTCGGGACAGGTTATGGCTACACCTTC.

The V and J genes are TRBV30 and TRBJ2-7, with 9 bases lining up with TRBD1. Trimming removed 0 bases from V and 3 bases from J; junction bases left unmatched: 3. The CDR3 runs 14 residues. Looked up from germline, CDR1 is GTSNPN and CDR2 is SVGIG (reference sequence). The CDR3 DNA is TGTGCCTGGAGTGTAGGACAGGGGTTCTACGAGCAGTACTTC. It is translated as CAWSVGQGFYEQYF.

The chain is built from TRBV15 and TRBJ1-3, with a weak D call TRBD1 (6 bases). Trimming cost V 1 base and J 4 bases, with 8 bases left between them. The CDR3 totals 14 residues. From germline, CDR1 is LNHNV and CDR2 YYDKDF (reference sequence). The CDR3 region has the DNA TGTGCCACCAGCAGAGTAGGGGGAGGAAACACCATATATTTT. This codes for CATSRVGGGNTIYF.

CDR3 nucleotides: TGTGCCAGTAGAACCGGTACAGGACAGGGTTCCTACGAGCAGTACTTC. Amino acids: CASRTGTGQGSYEQYF. The V call is TRBV19, the J call TRBJ2-7; 8 bases map to TRBD1. Germline CDR1 LNHDA, CDR2 SQIVND (reference sequence). The trim removed 6 bases at V and 1 base at J, leaving 11 bases unmatched. This CDR3 region has 16 residues.

This clone was counted once. The chain combines TRBV5-4 with TRBJ2-7; D not resolved. The CDR3 contains 14 residues. Between the trimmed V and J ends, which lost 0 bases and 2 bases, there was a span of 9 bases. Per germline, CDR1 SGHNT and CDR2 YYREEE (reference sequence). The CDR3 here is CASSLEFSPYEQYF. Here the CDR3 DNA reads TGTGCCAGCAGCTTGGAGTTTAGCCCCTACGAGCAGTACTTC.

This chain uses TRBV30 with TRBJ1-1, with D unclear. V gave up 5 bases and J gave up 6 bases, with 19 bases separating them. Per the germline V gene, CDR1 is GTSNPN and CDR2 is SVGIG (reference sequence). CDR3 size: 14 residues. The CDR3 reads CAWVRQAGWSEAFF. For the CDR3, the DNA is TGTGCCTGGGTAAGGCAGGCGGGTTGGTCTGAAGCTTTCTTT.

The chain combines TRBV7-3 with TRBJ2-7; 7 nucleotides match TRBD1. CDR3 length equals 15 residues. V lost 5 bases and J lost 3; bases outside the gene matches: 10. Germline V gene lookup returns CDR1 SGHTA and CDR2 FQGTGA. The CDR3 sequence: CASSPQPGQSYEQYF. CDR3 DNA sequence: TGTGCCAGCAGCCCACAACCGGGACAGAGCTACGAGCAGTACTTC.

The V call is TRBV27, the J call TRBJ2-7; D is undetermined. The CDR3 totals 16 residues. Germline V gene lookup returns CDR1 MNHEY and CDR2 SMNVEV (reference sequence). Trimming took off 5 bases at V and 7 bases at J, with 24 bases between the two ends. The CDR3 sequence: CASSPPWADSLREQYF. Here the CDR3 DNA reads TGTGCCAGCAGTCCCCCGTGGGCAGATTCCCTCCGGGAGCAGTACTTC.

This sequence joins TRBV18 and TRBJ1-5; 8 bases line up with TRBD1. Germline V CDR1 and CDR2: KGHSH, LQKENI. V shed 0 bases and J 3 bases; nucleotides not matched to a gene: 10. This CDR3 has 18 residues. CDR3 sequence: CASSPPDGTGPLNQPQHF. CDR3 DNA: TGTGCCAGCTCACCACCGGATGGGACAGGTCCCCTCAATCAGCCCCAGCATTTT.

The rearrangement joins TRBV2 to TRBJ1-2; TRBD1 agrees at 10 bases. The CDR3 loop spans 14 amino acids. V dropped 7 bases and J dropped 7; count of bases not matched to a gene: 9. In germline, CDR1 is SNHLY, CDR2 FYNNEI. The CDR3 sequence is CASTLTGGARGYTF. The CDR3 nucleotides are TGTGCCAGCACTTTGACAGGGGGCGCGCGTGGCTACACCTTC.

This clone was picked up a small number of times. The V call is TRBV7-9, the J call TRBJ2-1; TRBD2 matches 12 bases. Germline lookup yields CDR1 SEHNR and CDR2 FQNEAQ (reference sequence). The CDR3 has 15 residues. V lost 2 bases and J lost 7; bases outside the gene matches: 3. The CDR3 loop is CASSLLAGGPNEQFF. In DNA form, the CDR3 reads TGTGCCAGCAGCTTACTAGCGGGAGGGCCGAATGAGCAGTTCTTC.

The V call is TRBV27, the J call TRBJ2-7; D may be TRBD2 (6 bases). Looked up from germline, CDR1 is MNHEY and CDR2 is SMNVEV (reference sequence). CDR3 length: 14 residues. V was cut by 3 bases and J by 11 bases, with 20 bases left in between. CDR3 coding DNA: TGTGCCAGCAGTTTCCGCGGAGGGGCGGTTAAGGAGTACTTC. Protein product: CASSFRGGAVKEYF.

The chain joins TRBV6-5 to TRBJ2-7; 8 nucleotides line up with TRBD2. Germline CDR1 MNHEY, CDR2 SVGAGI. CDR3 length: 15 amino acids. V was clipped by 0 bases and J by 2 bases; unmatched bases: 3. CDR3 in DNA: TGTGCCAGCAGTTACTCGACGGGAGGGGCCTACGAGCAGTACTTC. It yields the protein CASSYSTGGAYEQYF.

The chain has TRBV9 and TRBJ1-1, with 9 positions matching TRBD1. There are 16 residues in the CDR3. Germline V gives CDR1 SGDLS, CDR2 YYNGEE. With 4 bases clipped from V and 3 bases from J, the junction kept 10 bases outside the gene matches. The CDR3 is CASSSRDREWDTEAFF. In DNA, the CDR3 is TGTGCCAGCAGCTCAAGGGACAGGGAATGGGACACTGAAGCTTTCTTT.

The CDR3 region has the DNA TGTGCCAGCAGCCAATCGACAGGGCCGGGCGTCCTGACTTTC. This encodes CASSQSTGPGVLTF. This chain joins TRBV11-2 and TRBJ2-6; 7 bases are shared with TRBD1. J lost 12 bases, V lost 5 bases, and 10 bases had no gene match. The CDR3 covers 14 residues. Per the germline V gene, CDR1 is SGHAT and CDR2 is FQNNGV.

V is TRBV7-6 and J is TRBJ2-1; D gene uncertain. The V gene lost 0 bases and the J gene lost 5 bases, with 11 bases spanning the gap. The germline gives CDR1 SGHVS, CDR2 FNYEAQ. The CDR3 extends over 15 amino acids. The CDR3 DNA reads TGTGCCAGCAGCTTAGCGCCTTCACAGAACAATGAGCAGTTCTTC. This codes for CASSLAPSQNNEQFF.

This clone was found once. This chain links TRBV7-2 with TRBJ2-1, with D possibly being TRBD2 (6 bases). With 1 base removed from V and 7 bases from J, the gap between germline ends came to 14 bases. Germline V gene data show CDR1 as SGHTA and CDR2 as FQGNSA. This CDR3 is 15 amino acids long. The CDR3 nucleotides are TGTGCCAGCAGCTTAGTTAGCGGAGGGGCGAATGAGCAGTTCTTC. Protein sequence: CASSLVSGGANEQFF.

The chain couples TRBV6-5 to TRBJ2-5, with TRBD2 matching over 8 bases. V lost 1 base and J lost 1; bases outside the gene matches: 2. The CDR3 has 15 amino acids. The germline V gene encodes CDR1 MNHEY and CDR2 SVGAGI. This CDR3 reads CASSYYAGGQETQYF. The CDR3 nucleotides read TGTGCCAGCAGTTACTACGCGGGAGGCCAAGAGACCCAGTACTTC.

The chain combines TRBV6-1 with TRBJ2-5, with TRBD2 matching over 7 bases. This CDR3 region has 13 residues. V lost 2 bases and J lost 5; bases outside the gene matches: 2. Germline assignment: CDR1 MNHNS and CDR2 SASEGT. This CDR3 reads CASSEYGGETQYF. CDR3 coding DNA: TGTGCCAGCAGTGAATACGGGGGGGAGACCCAGTACTTC.

V and J are TRBV28 and TRBJ2-5; 8 positions agree with TRBD2. The V gene end was trimmed by 7 bases and the J gene end by 0 bases; junction bases not matched to a gene: 10. The germline CDR1 and CDR2 sequences are MDHEN and SYDVKM. This CDR3 is 16 amino acids long. In DNA form, the CDR3 reads TGTGCCAGCACGGGGGGGAAGTTCGGGTACCAAGAGACCCAGTACTTC. This gives the protein CASTGGKFGYQETQYF.

The rearrangement links TRBV5-1 to TRBJ2-2, with 8 bases matching TRBD2. The germline CDR1 and CDR2 sequences are SGHRS and YFSETQ. V was pared by 2 bases and J by 0 bases, with 0 bases of the junction left unmatched. CDR3 length: 15 amino acids. Written as DNA, the CDR3 is TGCGCCAGCAGCTTTAGCGGGACGAACACCGGGGAGCTGTTTTTT. This gives the protein CASSFSGTNTGELFF.